This T cell receptor (beta chain) emerged from a study of blood T cell repertoires in COVID-19. Study context: Italy, Spain and the United States were the sources of the convalescent and acute COVID-19 samples. In each case, the material was cDNA or gDNA derived from T cells, B-cell-depleted T cells, or PBMCs.

Repertoires were generated with immunoSEQ multiplex PCR, while TCRdb's copy carries only in-frame clones and drops some. The repertoire holds about 270,000 clones, with approximately 80% as singletons. With 4 bases removed from V and 2 bases from J, the gap between germline ends came to 9 bases. The CDR3 is 15 residues long. Looked up from germline, CDR1 is SNHLY and CDR2 is FYNNEI. The sample was peripheral blood. The TCR was taken from a human donor in a cohort sampled during active COVID-19. This chain uses TRBV2 with TRBJ2-6; a weak D match, TRBD1 (5 bases). The CDR3 sequence is CASSGQGAGANVLTF. In DNA form, the CDR3 reads TGTGCCAGCAGTGGGCAGGGCGCTGGGGCCAACGTCCTGACTTTC.